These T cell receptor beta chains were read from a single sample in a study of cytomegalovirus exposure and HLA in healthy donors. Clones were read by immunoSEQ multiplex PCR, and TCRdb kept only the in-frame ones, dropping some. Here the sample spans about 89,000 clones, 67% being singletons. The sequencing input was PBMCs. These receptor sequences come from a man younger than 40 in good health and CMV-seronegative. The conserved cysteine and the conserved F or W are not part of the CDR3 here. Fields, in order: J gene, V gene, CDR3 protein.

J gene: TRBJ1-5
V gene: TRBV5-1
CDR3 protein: AGSLAGWQPQH

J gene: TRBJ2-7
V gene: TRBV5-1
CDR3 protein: ASSRLAESSYEQY

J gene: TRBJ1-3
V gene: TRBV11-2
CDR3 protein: ASSLWGEDGNTIY

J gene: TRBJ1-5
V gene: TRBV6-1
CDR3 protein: ASSWSSRGPQH

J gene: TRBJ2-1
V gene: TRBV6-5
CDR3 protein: ASSYSNRQGYNEQF

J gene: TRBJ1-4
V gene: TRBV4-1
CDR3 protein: ASSHLVAAGNEKLF

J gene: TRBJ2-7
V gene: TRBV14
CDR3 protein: ASSVAEEFYEQY

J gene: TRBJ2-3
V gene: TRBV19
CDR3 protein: ASSQGGFTDTQY

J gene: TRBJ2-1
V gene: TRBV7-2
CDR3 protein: ASSLGRRINNEQF

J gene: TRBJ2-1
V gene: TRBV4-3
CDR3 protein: ASSQGPGQGYNEQF

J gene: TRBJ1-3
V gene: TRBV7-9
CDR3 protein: ASSGSGTPGNTIY

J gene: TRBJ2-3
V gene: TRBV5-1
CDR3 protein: ASSPGGGRTDTQY

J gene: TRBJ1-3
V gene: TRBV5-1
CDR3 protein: ASSPGSSGNTIY

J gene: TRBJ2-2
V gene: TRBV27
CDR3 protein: ASSLATGELF

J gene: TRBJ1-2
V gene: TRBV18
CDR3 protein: ASSPDRDYGYT

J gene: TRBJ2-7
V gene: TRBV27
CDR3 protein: ASIRGFNEQY

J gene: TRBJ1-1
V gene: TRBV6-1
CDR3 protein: ASSERRGKGPEAF

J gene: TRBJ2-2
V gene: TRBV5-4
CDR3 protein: ASSRDTGELF

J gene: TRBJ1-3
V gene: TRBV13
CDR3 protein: ASSFGVSGNTIY

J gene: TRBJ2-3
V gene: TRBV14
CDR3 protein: ASSQVTADTQY

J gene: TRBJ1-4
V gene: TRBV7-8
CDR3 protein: ASSQRTGPNEKLF

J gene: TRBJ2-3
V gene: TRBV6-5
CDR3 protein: EFGGHLSTDTQY

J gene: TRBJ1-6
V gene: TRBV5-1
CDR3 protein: ASSLSDSMQSYNSPLH

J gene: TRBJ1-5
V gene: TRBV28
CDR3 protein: ASSLTNQPQH

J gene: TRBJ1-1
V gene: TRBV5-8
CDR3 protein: ASSRDRQNTEAF

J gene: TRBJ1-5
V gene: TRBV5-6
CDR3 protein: ASSITGGRAQH

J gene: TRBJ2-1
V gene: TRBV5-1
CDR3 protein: ASSLVEVNEQF

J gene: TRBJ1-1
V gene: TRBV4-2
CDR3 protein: ASSQEQLNTEAF

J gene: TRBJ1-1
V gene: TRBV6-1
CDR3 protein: ASGQGGANTEAF

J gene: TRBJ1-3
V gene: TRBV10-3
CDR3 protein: AISGSGNTIY

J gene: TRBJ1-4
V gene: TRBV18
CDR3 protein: ASSRYSRGEKLF

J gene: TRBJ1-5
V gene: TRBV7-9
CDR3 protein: ASSPYQGINQPQH

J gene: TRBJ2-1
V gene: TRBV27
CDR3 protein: ASSWASYNEQF

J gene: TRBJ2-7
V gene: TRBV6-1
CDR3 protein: ASSEALSGLLSYEQY

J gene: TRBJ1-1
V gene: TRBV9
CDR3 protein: ASSRQQGSNTEAF

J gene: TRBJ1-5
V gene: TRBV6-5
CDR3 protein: ASSTSPYSNQPQH

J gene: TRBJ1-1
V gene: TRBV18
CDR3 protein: ASSPTPGDTEAF

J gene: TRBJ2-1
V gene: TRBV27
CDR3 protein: ASSRTINEQF

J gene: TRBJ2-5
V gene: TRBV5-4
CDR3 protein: ASSFLTSGAYQETQY

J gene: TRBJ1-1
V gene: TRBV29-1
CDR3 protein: SVEDRVWEAF

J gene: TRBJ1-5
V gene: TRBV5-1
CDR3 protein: ASSLGGENSNQPQH

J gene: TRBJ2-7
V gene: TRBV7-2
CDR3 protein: ASSFTRTLAYEQY

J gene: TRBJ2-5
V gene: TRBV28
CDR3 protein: ASSFDRIQETQY

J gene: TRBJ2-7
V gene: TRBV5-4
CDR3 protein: ASRDRGSYEQY

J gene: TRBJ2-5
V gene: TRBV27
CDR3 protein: ASSLSGLVEETQY

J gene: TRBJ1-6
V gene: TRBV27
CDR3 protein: ASSLLGVGQHNSPLH